These 3 T cell receptor beta chains came from one sample sequenced in a study of blood T cell repertoires in COVID-19. Generated by immunoSEQ multiplex PCR, the TCRdb table keeps only in-frame clones and is missing some. Of 90,000 to 110,000 clones listed, roughly four fifths are singletons. Specimen: peripheral blood. The receptors were sampled from an elderly woman with acute or convalescent COVID-19.

The chain joins TRBV19 to TRBJ2-3; D may be TRBD2 (6 bases). V dropped 4 bases and J dropped 2 bases, with 16 bases sitting between them. This CDR3 has 16 residues. The germline gives CDR1 LNHDA, CDR2 SQIVND (reference sequence). The CDR3 protein is CASSTRLSGVTDTQYF. The CDR3 nucleotides read TGTGCCAGTAGTACCCGTCTTAGCGGTGTCACAGATACGCAGTATTTT.

This clone has only a few counts. The chain joins TRBV19 to TRBJ1-1; 9 bases align to TRBD1. Germline V gives CDR1 LNHDA, CDR2 SQIVND (reference sequence). CDR3 length: 14 residues. V was pared by 1 base and J by 7 bases, with 4 bases of the junction left unmatched. The CDR3 nucleotides are TGTGCCAGTAGTATAGGACAGGGGGGGGATGAAGCTTTCTTT. Protein: CASSIGQGGDEAFF. The full variable domain, its missing parts supplied by reference TRBV19 and TRBJ1-1, is DGGITQSPKYLFRKEGQNVTLSCEQNLNHDAMYWYRQDPGQGLRLIYYSQIVNDFQKGDIAEGYSVSREKKESFPLTVTSAQKNPTAFYLCASSIGQGGDEAFFGQGTRLTVV.

This clone appeared a few times. J is TRBJ2-2 and V is TRBV2; 10 bases map to TRBD2. V lost 3 bases and J lost 6; bases outside the gene matches: 7. This CDR3 is 16 amino acids long. CDR1 is SNHLY, CDR2 FYNNEI, per germline. CDR3 sequence reads: CASSDKLAGSAGELFF. CDR3 nucleotides: TGTGCCAGCAGTGACAAACTAGCGGGATCTGCCGGGGAGCTGTTTTTT.